Below are 9 T cell receptor beta chains sequenced from a single sample in a study of blood T cell repertoires in COVID-19. Libraries were prepared by immunoSEQ multiplex PCR; TCRdb keeps only in-frame clonotypes and omits some of them. Here the sample spans hundreds of thousands of clones, approximately 91% being singletons. Sequencing used PBMCs or T cells enriched from blood (not recorded which). Receptors were obtained from a woman between 35 and 50 years old with acute COVID-19.

The rearrangement links TRBV5-1 to TRBJ2-7; possible D gene TRBD1, 5 bases. In germline, CDR1 is SGHRS, CDR2 YFSETQ. The CDR3 is 14 amino acids. With 2 bases removed from V and 0 bases from J, the gap between germline ends came to 9 bases. Here the CDR3 DNA reads TGCGCCAGCAGCTTACAGACAGACTCCTACGAGCAGTACTTC. Its translation: CASSLQTDSYEQYF.

In this sample, this clone turned up a few times. The chain joins TRBV9 to TRBJ1-6, with TRBD1 identical over 8 bases. Germline V gene sequence: CDR1 SGDLS, CDR2 YYNGEE. With 3 bases clipped from V and 7 bases from J, the junction kept 9 bases outside the gene matches. The CDR3 is 16 amino acids. CDR3 bases: TGTGCCAGCAGCGAGATGACAGGGGCGAGGAATTCACCCCTCCACTTT. Its translation: CASSEMTGARNSPLHF.

The chain joins TRBV12-3 or TRBV12-4 to TRBJ2-3; D ambiguous. V lost 4 bases to trimming and J lost 2 bases, with 7 bases between them. This CDR3 region has 13 residues. For the CDR3, the DNA is TGTGCCAGCAGTTCAGGCTTCACAGATACGCAGTATTTT. This translates into CASSSGFTDTQYF.

The V and J genes are TRBV4-1 and TRBJ1-2; perhaps TRBD1 as D (5 bases). Germline V gives CDR1 MGHRA, CDR2 YSYEKL. The CDR3 consists of 15 residues. Trimming removed 4 bases at V and 8 bases at J, with 20 bases between. The chain's CDR3 is CASSRLRGAPRGYTF. The CDR3 nucleotides are TGCGCCAGCAGCCGCTTAAGGGGCGCCCCTCGAGGCTACACCTTC.

J is TRBJ1-3 and V is TRBV5-6; TRBD1 matches at 10 bases. The CDR3 has 17 residues. V gave up 3 bases and J gave up 0 bases; unmatched junction bases: 6. CDR1 is SGHDT and CDR2 is YYEEEE in the germline V gene. CDR3 loop: CASSSRGQGPSGNTIYF. In nucleotides, the CDR3 is TGTGCCAGCAGCTCCCGGGGACAGGGGCCCTCTGGAAACACCATATATTTT. The full variable domain, with the rest looked up from reference TRBV5-6 and TRBJ1-3, is DAGVTQSPTHLIKTRGQQVTLRCSPKSGHDTVSWYQQALGQGPQFIFQYYEEEERQRGNFPDRFSGHQFPNYSSELNVNALLLGDSALYLCASSSRGQGPSGNTIYFGEGSWLTVV.

The rearrangement joins TRBV10-3 to TRBJ1-2; D gene unclear. The germline V gene encodes CDR1 ENHRY and CDR2 SYGVKD. V gave up 6 bases and J gave up 5 bases, with 19 bases separating them. This CDR3 is built from 15 residues. CDR3 bases: TGTGCCATCAGACAACCCTTGGCCCCCCATTATGGCTACACCTTC. It specifies CAIRQPLAPHYGYTF.

The chain couples TRBV11-2 to TRBJ1-5; 7 bases are shared with TRBD1. Germline CDR1 reads SGHAT; CDR2 reads FQNNGV. There are 14 residues in the CDR3. The V segment lost 5 bases and the J segment 4 bases; nucleotides outside the gene matches: 5. For the CDR3, the DNA is TGTGCCAGCAGCCGAGACAGGGTAAATCAGCCCCAGCATTTT. This encodes CASSRDRVNQPQHF.

This clone was observed a handful of times. The chain carries TRBV5-1 and TRBJ1-2, with 9 bases aligning to TRBD1. V shed 4 bases, J shed 4 bases, and the junction held 14 bases outside the gene matches. CDR3 size: 17 residues. The germline gives CDR1 SGHRS, CDR2 YFSETQ. In nucleotides, the CDR3 is TGCGCCAGCAGCCCGGGGACAGGGCAAGCGGTCTTCTATGGCTACACCTTC. Its protein is CASSPGTGQAVFYGYTF.

The gene calls are TRBV6-5 and TRBJ1-2; D gene uncertain. The CDR3 has 13 amino acids. Deletions cut 4 bases from V and 0 bases from J, with 6 bases between. In germline, CDR1 is MNHEY, CDR2 SVGAGI. CDR3 in DNA: TGTGCCAGCAGTTTCGTAGCTAACTATGGCTACACCTTC. It encodes CASSFVANYGYTF.